This T cell receptor beta chain was recorded in a study of T cells in Graves' hyperthyroidism and ophthalmopathy (dated by TCRdb to about 2019). Study-wide context: Peripheral blood was collected at initial diagnosis, before any treatment. A discovery cohort of about a hundred patients, about 44 with Graves' ophthalmopathy and 55 to 60 with stable Graves' hyperthyroidism, was used to find distinguishing TCR V-J signatures. Whether ophthalmopathy could be predicted prospectively was tested in an independent validation cohort made up of 18 hyperthyroidism patients plus 17 patients who later progressed to ophthalmopathy. The 85 to 100 discovery patients were divided at random into training and test sets in a 7:3 ratio. Thyroid tissue and blood T-cell repertoires from about six Graves' hyperthyroidism patients were also compared in the study. After sampling, hyperthyroidism patients received methimazole starting at 30 mg daily, and ophthalmopathy patients received high-dose intravenous methylprednisolone. The paper describes TCR Vbeta CDR3 sequencing of around 140 peripheral blood samples, made up of about 40 ophthalmopathy patients, some 76 hyperthyroidism patients and 17 progressor patients.

TCR beta CDR3 regions were amplified from RNA transcripts. A first-round RT-PCR of the TCR CDR3 used the HTBI primer set with the Qiagen OneStep RT-PCR kit. The libraries were constructed in a second round of multiplex PCR and then size-selected and purified. Sequencing of the libraries was done on an Illumina HiSeq2000 using paired-end 100 bp reads. The authors' analysis ran thus. SOAPnuke was used to process the raw data, throwing out any read that contained adapters or uncalled bases, had a mean Phred below 15, or lacked an exact constant-primer or identifier match. High-quality paired reads were merged with COPE v1.2.5, and unique nucleotide sequences were defined as clonotypes. Clonotypes were aligned to IMGT TRBV, TRBD and TRBJ reference segments using MiTCR v1.1. Analysis was restricted to V-J combinations with a frequency above 0.0001, which covered 98% to 99.2% of repertoires. A TCS score was defined as the ratio of F50 (clonal expansion) to E x V (chaos), with BLOSUM62-based TCRdist applied between CDR3 peptides within each V-J. Welch's t-statistics and random forest reduced 500 to 550 V-J features to 13, which were used in a naive Bayes classifier (R e1071). The public reads were reprocessed in TCRdb via fastp at Q25 and MiXCR, keeping in-frame beta chains. Under each unique CDR3 protein, matching rows form one entry showing the most common genes and DNA. These V and J calls derive from TCRdb rather than the authors' analysis. This sample holds about 600,000 distinct CDR3 sequences; 13% to 15% were observed only once. In total, the top ten clones hold 6.5% to 9% of the sample.

In the ophthalmopathy patients, disease was moderately to severely active, with a Clinical Activity Score of 3 or more, a NOSPECS grade of 4 or more, and a duration of less than 3 months. Any patient with an uncontrolled infection, another autoimmune disease, pregnancy or lactation was excluded. Diagnoses were established on the basis of clinical symptoms, serum thyroxine and TRAb, thyroid ultrasound, and orbital computed tomography. PBMCs were separated from 10 ml of fresh peripheral blood using Ficoll-Paque density gradient centrifugation. Total RNA was extracted with Trizol reagent, and quality was checked on an Agilent 2100 Bioanalyzer. Note on this clonotype: This receptor's antigen is unknown. The junction does not match germline at one end; this may be a read error.

The study at large found these results: Most expanded thyroid clonotypes (frequency above 0.001) were also detected in blood, suggesting blood repertoires may reflect thyroid immune responses. Ophthalmopathy was separated from stable hyperthyroidism by a 13 V-J signature model, with approximately 86% sensitivity and about 81% specificity obtained in cross-validation and 80%/75% obtained in testing. In validation, the model predicted progression to ophthalmopathy with approximately 69% sensitivity and approximately 74% specificity, a median of approximately 6.5 months before onset. No statistical method was used to fix the sample size in advance, and group allocation was not hidden from the investigators.

The CDR3, from cysteine to phenylalanine, totals 14 residues. The CDR3 DNA has 42 bases and is translated from base 1. Looking up the germline V gene yields CDR1 MDHEN and CDR2 SYDVKM. Sample: blood. The sequence was obtained from a woman in her late teens or twenties with Graves' ophthalmopathy. This chain is built from TRBV28 and TRBJ2-7, with TRBD1 perhaps the D gene, on 8 matching bases. Read as DNA, the sequence is TGTGCTAGCAGCACACAGGGGGGGGTGGAGGAGCAGTACTTC. This is translated as CASSTQGGVEEQYF.